The sequence of this T cell receptor (beta chain) was determined in a study of control samples from healthy donors and cancer patients. Libraries were prepared by immunoSEQ multiplex PCR; TCRdb keeps only in-frame clonotypes and omits some of them. This table holds over 150,000 clones, nearly 96% found once. Looked up from germline, CDR1 is SNHLY and CDR2 is FYNNEI. This CDR3 has 16 amino acids. The junction had 5 bases not matched to a gene; V was cut back by 7 bases and J by 3 bases. The rearrangement joins TRBV2 to TRBJ2-1; TRBD2 agrees at 14 bases. The clonotype comes from a woman in her 30s in good health. The specimen was blood. CDR3 sequence: CASIRTSGRNYNEQFF. In DNA form, the CDR3 reads TGTGCCAGCATCCGGACTAGCGGGAGGAACTACAATGAGCAGTTCTTC.